The entry below gives a single T cell receptor beta chain sequence along with its context. These data come from a study of blood T cell repertoires in COVID-19. Germline CDR1 is MNHNS and CDR2 is SASEGT. Trimming took 2 bases from V and 2 from J, leaving 10 bases between them. The CDR3 spans 15 residues. Produced via immunoSEQ multiplex PCR; TCRdb's table is partial and in-frame only. Of 110,000 or so clones in the sample, about 85% were seen once. Sample: peripheral blood. The rearrangement links TRBV6-1 to TRBJ1-3, with unresolved D. This receptor was taken from a human donor in a cohort sampled during active COVID-19. CDR3 sequence reads: CASSEWAETGNTIYF. The CDR3, as DNA: TGTGCCAGCAGTGAATGGGCCGAGACTGGAAACACCATATATTTT.